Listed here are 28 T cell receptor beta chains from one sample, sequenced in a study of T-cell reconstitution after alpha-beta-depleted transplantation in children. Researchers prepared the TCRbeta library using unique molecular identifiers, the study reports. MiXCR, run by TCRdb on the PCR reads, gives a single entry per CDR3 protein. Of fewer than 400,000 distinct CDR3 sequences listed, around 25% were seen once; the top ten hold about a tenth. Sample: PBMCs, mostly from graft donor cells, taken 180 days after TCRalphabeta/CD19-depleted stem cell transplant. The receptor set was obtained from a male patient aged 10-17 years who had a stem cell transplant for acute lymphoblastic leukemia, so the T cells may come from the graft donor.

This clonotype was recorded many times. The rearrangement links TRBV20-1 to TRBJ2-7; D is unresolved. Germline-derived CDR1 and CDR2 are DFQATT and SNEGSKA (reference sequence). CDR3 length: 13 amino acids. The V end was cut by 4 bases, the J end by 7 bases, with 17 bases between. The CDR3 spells CSAITGPPWEQYF. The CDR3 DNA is TGCAGTGCTATAACCGGACCCCCGTGGGAGCAGTACTTC.

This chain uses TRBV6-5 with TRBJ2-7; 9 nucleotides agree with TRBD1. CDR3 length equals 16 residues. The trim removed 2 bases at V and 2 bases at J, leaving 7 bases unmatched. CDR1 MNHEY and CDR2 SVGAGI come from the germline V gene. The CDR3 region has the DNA TGTGCCAGCAGTTACCAACCCGGGACAGGGCCCTACGAGCAGTACTTC. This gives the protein CASSYQPGTGPYEQYF.

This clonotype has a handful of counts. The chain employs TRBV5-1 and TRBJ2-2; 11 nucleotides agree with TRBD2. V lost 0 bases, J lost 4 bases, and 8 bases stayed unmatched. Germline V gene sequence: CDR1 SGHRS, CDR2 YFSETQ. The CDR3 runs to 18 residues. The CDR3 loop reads CASSLAVAGGPGTGELFF. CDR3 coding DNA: TGCGCCAGCAGCTTGGCCGTAGCGGGAGGGCCTGGCACCGGGGAGCTGTTTTTT.

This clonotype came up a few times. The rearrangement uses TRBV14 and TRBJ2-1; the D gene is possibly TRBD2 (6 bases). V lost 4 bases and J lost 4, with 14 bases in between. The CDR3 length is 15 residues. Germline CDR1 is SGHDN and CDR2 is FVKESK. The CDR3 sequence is CASSPPLAYYNEQFF. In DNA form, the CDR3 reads TGTGCCAGCAGCCCCCCCCTAGCGTATTACAATGAGCAGTTCTTC.

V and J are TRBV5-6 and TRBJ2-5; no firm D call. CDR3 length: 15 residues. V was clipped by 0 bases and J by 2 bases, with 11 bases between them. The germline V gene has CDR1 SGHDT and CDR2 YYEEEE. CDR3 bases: TGTGCCAGCAGCTTGGGGCCCCCTTTACAAGAGACCCAGTACTTC. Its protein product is CASSLGPPLQETQYF. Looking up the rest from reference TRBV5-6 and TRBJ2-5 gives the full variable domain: DAGVTQSPTHLIKTRGQQVTLRCSPKSGHDTVSWYQQALGQGPQFIFQYYEEEERQRGNFPDRFSGHQFPNYSSELNVNALLLGDSALYLCASSLGPPLQETQYFGPGTRLLVL.

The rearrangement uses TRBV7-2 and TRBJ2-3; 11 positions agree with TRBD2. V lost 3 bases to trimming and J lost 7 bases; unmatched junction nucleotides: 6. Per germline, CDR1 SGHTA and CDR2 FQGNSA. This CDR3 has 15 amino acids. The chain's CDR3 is CASSLVIAGGNTQYF. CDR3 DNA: TGTGCCAGCAGCTTGGTAATAGCGGGAGGGAATACGCAGTATTTT.

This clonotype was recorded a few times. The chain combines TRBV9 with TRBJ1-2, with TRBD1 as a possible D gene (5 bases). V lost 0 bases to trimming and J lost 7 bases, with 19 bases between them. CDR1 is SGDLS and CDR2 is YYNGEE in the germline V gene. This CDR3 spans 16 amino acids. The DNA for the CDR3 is TGTGCCAGCAGCGTAGGGAGGGGCAGGAGCTTTTCTGGCTACACCTTC. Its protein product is CASSVGRGRSFSGYTF. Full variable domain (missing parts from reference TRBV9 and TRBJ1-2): DSGVTQTPKHLITATGQRVTLRCSPRSGDLSVYWYQQSLDQGLQFLIQYYNGEERAKGNILERFSAQQFPDLHSELNLSSLELGDSALYFCASSVGRGRSFSGYTFGSGTRLTVV.

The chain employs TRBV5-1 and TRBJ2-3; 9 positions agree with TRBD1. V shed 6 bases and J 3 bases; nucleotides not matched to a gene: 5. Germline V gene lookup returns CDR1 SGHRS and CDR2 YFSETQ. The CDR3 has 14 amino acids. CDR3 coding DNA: TGCGCCAGCAAAAGACAGGGGGTTACAGATACGCAGTATTTT. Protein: CASKRQGVTDTQYF. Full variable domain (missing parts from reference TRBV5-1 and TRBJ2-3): KAGVTQTPRYLIKTRGQQVTLSCSPISGHRSVSWYQQTPGQGLQFLFEYFSETQRNKGNFPGRFSGRQFSNSRSEMNVSTLELGDSALYLCASKRQGVTDTQYFGPGTRLTVL.

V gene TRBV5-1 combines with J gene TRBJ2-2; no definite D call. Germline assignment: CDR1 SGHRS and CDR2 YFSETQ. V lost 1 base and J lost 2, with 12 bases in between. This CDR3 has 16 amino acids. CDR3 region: CASSLRHGLNTGELFF. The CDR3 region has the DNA TGCGCCAGCAGCTTGAGGCACGGGCTCAACACCGGGGAGCTGTTTTTT.

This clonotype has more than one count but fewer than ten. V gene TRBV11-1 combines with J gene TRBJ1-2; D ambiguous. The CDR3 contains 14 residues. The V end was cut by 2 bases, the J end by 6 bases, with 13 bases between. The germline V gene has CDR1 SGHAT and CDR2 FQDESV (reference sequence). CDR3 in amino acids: CASSLHIGGDGYTF. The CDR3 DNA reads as TGTGCCAGCAGCTTACACATTGGTGGGGATGGCTACACCTTC.

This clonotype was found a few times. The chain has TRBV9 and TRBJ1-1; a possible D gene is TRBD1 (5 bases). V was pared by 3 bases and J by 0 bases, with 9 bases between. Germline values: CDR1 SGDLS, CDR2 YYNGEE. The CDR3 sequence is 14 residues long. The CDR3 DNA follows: TGTGCCAGCAGCGAGAGACAGCTGAACACTGAAGCTTTCTTT. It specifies CASSERQLNTEAFF.

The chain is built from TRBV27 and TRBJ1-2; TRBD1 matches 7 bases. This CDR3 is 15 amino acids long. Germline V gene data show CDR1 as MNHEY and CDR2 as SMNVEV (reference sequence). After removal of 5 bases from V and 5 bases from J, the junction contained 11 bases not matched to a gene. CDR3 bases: TGTGCCAGCAGTCCTCTTTCGGGACAGCCTTATGGCTACACCTTC. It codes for CASSPLSGQPYGYTF.

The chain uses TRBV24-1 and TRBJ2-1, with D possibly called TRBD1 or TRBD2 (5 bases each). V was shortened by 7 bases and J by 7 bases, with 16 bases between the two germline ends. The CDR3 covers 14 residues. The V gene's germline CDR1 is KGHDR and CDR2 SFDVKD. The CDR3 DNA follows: TGTGCCACCAGGGGACCCAGGAAGGAGAATGAGCAGTTCTTC. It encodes CATRGPRKENEQFF.

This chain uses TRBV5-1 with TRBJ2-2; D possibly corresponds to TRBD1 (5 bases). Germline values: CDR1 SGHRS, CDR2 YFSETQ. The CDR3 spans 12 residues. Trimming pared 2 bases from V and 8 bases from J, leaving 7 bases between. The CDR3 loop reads CASSFRVGELFF. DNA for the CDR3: TGCGCCAGCAGCTTCAGGGTAGGGGAGCTGTTTTTT.

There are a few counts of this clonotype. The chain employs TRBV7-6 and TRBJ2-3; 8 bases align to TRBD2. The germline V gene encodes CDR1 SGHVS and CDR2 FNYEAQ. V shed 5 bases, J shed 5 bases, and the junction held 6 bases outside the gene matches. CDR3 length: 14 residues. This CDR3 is CASSPSGSGDTQYF. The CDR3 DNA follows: TGTGCCAGCAGCCCGAGCGGGAGTGGAGATACGCAGTATTTT.

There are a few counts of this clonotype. As DNA, the CDR3 is TGTGCCAGCAGCGTAGAAAGGACAGGGGGCATAATCGGGGAGCTGTTTTTT. Protein: CASSVERTGGIIGELFF. The chain couples TRBV9 to TRBJ2-2; 11 nucleotides line up with TRBD1. Germline V gives CDR1 SGDLS, CDR2 YYNGEE. J was trimmed by 7 bases and V by 0 bases; bases with no gene match: 8. This CDR3 has 17 residues.

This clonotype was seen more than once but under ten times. The CDR3: CASSSHRGGGNTIYF. CDR3 sequence (DNA): TGTGCCAGCAGTTCACACAGGGGCGGTGGAAACACCATATATTTT. V usage is TRBV6-5 and J usage is TRBJ1-3; TRBD1 agrees at 7 bases. The V and J ends lost 4 bases and 3 bases, in that order; junction bases with no gene match: 6. Germline assignment: CDR1 MNHEY and CDR2 SVGAGI. The CDR3 covers 15 residues.

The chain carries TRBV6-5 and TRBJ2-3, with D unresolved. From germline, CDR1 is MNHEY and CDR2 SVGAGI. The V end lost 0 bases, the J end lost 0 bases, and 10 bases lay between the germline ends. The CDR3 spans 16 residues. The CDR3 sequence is CASSYSKGFSTDTQYF. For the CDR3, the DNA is TGTGCCAGCAGTTACTCGAAGGGATTTAGCACAGATACGCAGTATTTT.

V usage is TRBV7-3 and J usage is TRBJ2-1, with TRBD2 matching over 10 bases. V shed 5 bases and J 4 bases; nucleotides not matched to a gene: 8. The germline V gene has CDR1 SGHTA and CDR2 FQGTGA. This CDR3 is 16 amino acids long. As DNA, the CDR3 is TGTGCCAGCAGCGTACGCACTAGCGGGGTTTACAATGAGCAGTTCTTC. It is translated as CASSVRTSGVYNEQFF.

CDR3 sequence reads: CSVTGVAGEEGLYEQYF. The DNA for the CDR3 is TGCAGCGTCACAGGCGTAGCGGGAGAGGAAGGGCTCTACGAGCAGTACTTC. The chain links TRBV29-1 to TRBJ2-7; 9 bases are shared with TRBD2. Germline CDR1 reads SQVTM; CDR2 reads ANQGSEA. The V and J ends lost 6 bases and 3 bases, in that order; junction bases with no gene match: 18. This CDR3 is 17 amino acids long.

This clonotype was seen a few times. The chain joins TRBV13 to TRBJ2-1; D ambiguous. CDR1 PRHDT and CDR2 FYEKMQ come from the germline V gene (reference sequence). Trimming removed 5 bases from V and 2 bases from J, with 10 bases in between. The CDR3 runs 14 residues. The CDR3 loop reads CASSPDGAYNEQFF. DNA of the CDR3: TGTGCCAGCAGCCCTGACGGAGCCTACAATGAGCAGTTCTTC. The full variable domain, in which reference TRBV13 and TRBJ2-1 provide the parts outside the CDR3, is AAGVIQSPRHLIKEKRETATLKCYPIPRHDTVYWYQQGPGQDPQFLISFYEKMQSDKGSIPDRFSAQQFSDYHSELNMSSLELGDSALYFCASSPDGAYNEQFFGPGTRLTVL.

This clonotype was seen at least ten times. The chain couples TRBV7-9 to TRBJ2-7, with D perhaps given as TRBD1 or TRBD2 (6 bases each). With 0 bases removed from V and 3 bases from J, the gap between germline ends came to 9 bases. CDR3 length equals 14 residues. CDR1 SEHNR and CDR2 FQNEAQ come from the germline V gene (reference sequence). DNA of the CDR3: TGTGCCAGCAGCTTAGCGGAGGGGGTCTACGAGCAGTACTTC. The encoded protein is CASSLAEGVYEQYF.

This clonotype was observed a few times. The CDR3 coding sequence is TGCAGTGCTCCGGACAGGGGTAGAGGCTACACCTTC. Protein sequence: CSAPDRGRGYTF. The rearrangement joins TRBV20-1 to TRBJ1-2; 9 bases fit TRBD1. Germline assignment: CDR1 DFQATT and CDR2 SNEGSKA (reference sequence). Unmatched junction bases numbered 6, after V lost 5 bases and J lost 8 bases. This CDR3 contains 12 residues.

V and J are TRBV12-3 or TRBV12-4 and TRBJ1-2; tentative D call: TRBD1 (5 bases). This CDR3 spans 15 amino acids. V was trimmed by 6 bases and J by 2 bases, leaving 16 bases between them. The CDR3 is CASSIYGGTNYGYTF. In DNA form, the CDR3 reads TGTGCCAGCAGCATTTACGGGGGAACAAACTATGGCTACACCTTC.

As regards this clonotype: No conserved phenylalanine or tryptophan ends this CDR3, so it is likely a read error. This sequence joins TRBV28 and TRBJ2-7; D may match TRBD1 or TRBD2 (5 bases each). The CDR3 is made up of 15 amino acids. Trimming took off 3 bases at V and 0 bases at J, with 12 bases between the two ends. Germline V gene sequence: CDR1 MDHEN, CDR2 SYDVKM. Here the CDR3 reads CASSFRGTVSYEQYY. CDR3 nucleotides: TGTGCCAGCAGTTTTAGAGGGACGGTCTCCTACGAGCAGTACTAC.

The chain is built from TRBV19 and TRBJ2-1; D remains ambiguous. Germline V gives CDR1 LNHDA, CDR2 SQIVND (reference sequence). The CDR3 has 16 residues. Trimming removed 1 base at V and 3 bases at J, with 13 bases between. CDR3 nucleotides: TGTGCCAGTAGTATAGTCCAGGTCCAGCGCTACAATGAGCAGTTCTTC. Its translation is CASSIVQVQRYNEQFF.

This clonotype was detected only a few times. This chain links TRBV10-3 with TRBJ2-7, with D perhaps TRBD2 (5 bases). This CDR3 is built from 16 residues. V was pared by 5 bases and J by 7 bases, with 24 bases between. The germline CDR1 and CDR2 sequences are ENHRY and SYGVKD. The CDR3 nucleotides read TGTGCCATCAGTCCCTTCGGCGGGCTCAATAGGGCAGAGCAGTACTTC. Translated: CAISPFGGLNRAEQYF.

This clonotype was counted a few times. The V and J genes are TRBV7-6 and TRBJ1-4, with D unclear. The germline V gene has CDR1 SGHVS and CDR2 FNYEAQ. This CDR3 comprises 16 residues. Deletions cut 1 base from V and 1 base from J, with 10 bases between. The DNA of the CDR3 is TGTGCCAGCAGCTTAGAGAACAGACTAACTAATGAAAAACTGTTTTTT. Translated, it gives CASSLENRLTNEKLFF.